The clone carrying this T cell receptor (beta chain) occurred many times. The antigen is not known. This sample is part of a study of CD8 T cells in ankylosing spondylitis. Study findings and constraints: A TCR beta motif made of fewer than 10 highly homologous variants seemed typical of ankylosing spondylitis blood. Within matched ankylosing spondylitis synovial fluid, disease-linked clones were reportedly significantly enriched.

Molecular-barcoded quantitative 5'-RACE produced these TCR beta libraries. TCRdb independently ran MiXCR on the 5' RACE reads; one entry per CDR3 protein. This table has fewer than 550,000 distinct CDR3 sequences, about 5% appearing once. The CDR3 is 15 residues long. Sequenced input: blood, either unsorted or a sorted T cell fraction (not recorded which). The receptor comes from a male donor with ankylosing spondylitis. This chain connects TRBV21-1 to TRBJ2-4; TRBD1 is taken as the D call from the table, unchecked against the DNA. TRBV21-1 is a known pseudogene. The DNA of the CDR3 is TGTGCCAGCAGCAAAGCGGGGACAGGAAAAAACATTCAGTACTTC. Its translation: CASSKAGTGKNIQYF.